One TCR beta chain is described in this entry. Its specificity is unknown. MiXCR, run by TCRdb on the 5' RACE reads, gives a single entry per CDR3 protein. Of a few hundred thousand distinct CDR3 sequences in the sample, around 20% were seen once. This sample is drawn from a study of CD8 T cells in ankylosing spondylitis. The V end was cut by 2 bases, the J end by 2 bases, with 10 bases between. CDR1 SGHTA and CDR2 FQGNSA come from the germline V gene. The CDR3 loop spans 15 amino acids. Findings and caveats of the study: Among TCR beta sequences, a motif of under ten highly homologous variants appeared characteristic of ankylosing spondylitis blood.

The sequence was obtained from a male donor with ankylosing spondylitis. The chain employs TRBV7-2 and TRBJ2-1; no firm D call. Sequencing was performed on blood, either unsorted or a sorted T cell fraction (not recorded which). CDR3 amino acids: CASSLSTTPYNEQFF. The CDR3 bases are TGTGCCAGCAGCTTATCCACGACTCCCTACAATGAGCAGTTCTTC.